This T cell receptor beta chain was sequenced for a study of PD-1 blockade in classical Hodgkin lymphoma. Exposure to brentuximab vedotin varied, and each patient had relapsed following autologous stem cell transplantation. Study outcomes and limitations: Complete responders possessed baseline diversity comparable to newly diagnosed patients. Newly diagnosed patients were reported to exhibit reduced baseline TCR diversity relative to healthy donors.

Only in-frame clones appear in the TCRdb table, and some are missing; sequencing was by immunoSEQ multiplex PCR. The sample lists 13,000 or so clones, approximately 90% occurring once. V shed 1 base and J shed 1 base, with 8 bases lying between them. Looked up from germline, CDR1 is LGHNA and CDR2 is YNFKEQ. The CDR3 has 14 residues. Note on this clone: Its antigen is as yet unknown.

The receptor was derived from a human donor with classical Hodgkin lymphoma. The chain recombines TRBV4-2 with TRBJ2-7; D uncertain. The source was peripheral blood mononuclear cells (PBMCs), collected at baseline. As DNA, the CDR3 is TGTGCCAGCAGCCAAGGTCACAGATCCTACGAGCAGTACTTC. Protein: CASSQGHRSYEQYF.